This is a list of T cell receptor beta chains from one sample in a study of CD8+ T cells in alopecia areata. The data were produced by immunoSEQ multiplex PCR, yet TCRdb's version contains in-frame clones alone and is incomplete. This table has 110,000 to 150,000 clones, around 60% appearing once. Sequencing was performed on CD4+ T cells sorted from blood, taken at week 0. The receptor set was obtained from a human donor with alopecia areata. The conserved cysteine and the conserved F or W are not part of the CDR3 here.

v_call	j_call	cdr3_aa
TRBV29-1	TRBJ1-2	SVGGTGNYGYT
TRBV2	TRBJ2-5	AIRGQETQETQY
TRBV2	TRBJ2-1	ASNTGISYNEQF
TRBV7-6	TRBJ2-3	ASSLVGGGAFDTQY
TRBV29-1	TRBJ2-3	SAPGLNTQY
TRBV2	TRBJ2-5	ASSEVPGTQY
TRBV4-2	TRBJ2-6	ASSQEGGPGANVLT
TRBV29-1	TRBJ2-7	SARAGSSYEQY
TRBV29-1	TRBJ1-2	SVGRDPNYGYT
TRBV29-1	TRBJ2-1	SVELGVSDNEQF
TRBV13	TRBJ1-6	ASSLGRGSGYNSPLH
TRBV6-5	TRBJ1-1	ASSRGPLSTEAF
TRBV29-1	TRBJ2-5	SVPPTGAETQY
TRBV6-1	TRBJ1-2	ASSRGGNYGYT
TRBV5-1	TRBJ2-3	ASSLSASGDTQY
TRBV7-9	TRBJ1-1	ANHIEVVKNTEAF
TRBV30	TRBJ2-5	AWESGGAQTQY
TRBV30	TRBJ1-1	AWSTDRMAEAF
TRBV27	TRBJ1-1	ASSLMGQGGTEAF
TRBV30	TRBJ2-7	AWSRGGNHEQY
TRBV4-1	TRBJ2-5	ASSQDPGQVLGETQY
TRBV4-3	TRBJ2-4	ASSQEGGNIQY
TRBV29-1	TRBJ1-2	SVDRRDYGYT
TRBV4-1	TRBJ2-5	ASSQGVAGTWGETQY
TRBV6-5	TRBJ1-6	ASSGQGSESPLH
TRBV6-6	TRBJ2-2	ASSQGPRGTGELF
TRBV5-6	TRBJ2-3	ASSEGQSTDTQY
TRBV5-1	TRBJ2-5	ASSTYRESQETQY
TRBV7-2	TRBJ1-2	ASSPGTGSYGYT
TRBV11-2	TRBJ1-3	ASNGNTIY
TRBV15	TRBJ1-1	ATSRDEGIWTEAF
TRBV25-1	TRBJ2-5	ASSESKGVETQY
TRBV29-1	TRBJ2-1	SVAGGAGYNEQF
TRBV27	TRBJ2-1	ASSLGTSGTEQF
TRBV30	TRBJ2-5	AWSRSAQETQY
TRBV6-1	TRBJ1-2	ASRPGGTYGYT
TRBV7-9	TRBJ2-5	ASSRRTGEIQY
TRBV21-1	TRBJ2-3	ASYRPGADTQY
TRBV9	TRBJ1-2	ASGPGGYGYT
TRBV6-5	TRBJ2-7	ASSSRGRQY
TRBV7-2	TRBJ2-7	ASSTLLTGVNEQY
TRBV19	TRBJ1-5	ASSSRGGQPQH
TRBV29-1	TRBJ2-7	SAQGGYEQY
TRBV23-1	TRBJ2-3	ASSPSQYGCSTDTQY
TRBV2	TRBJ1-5	ASSGTGGNQPQH
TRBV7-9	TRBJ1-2	ASSFAAKQSGYT
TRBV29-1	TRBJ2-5	SVEGWSRGETQY
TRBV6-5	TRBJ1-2	ASSYSGQLHYGYT
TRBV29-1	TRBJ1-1	SADELGTEAF
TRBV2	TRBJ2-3	ASLRLVSTDTQY
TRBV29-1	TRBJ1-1	SVAGGRGTEAF
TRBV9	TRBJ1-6	ASSVAPVGGNSPLH
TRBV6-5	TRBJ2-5	ASSYSWEGTQY
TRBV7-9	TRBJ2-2	ASSLDPRGTGELF
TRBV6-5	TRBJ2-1	ASSSSTASYNEQF
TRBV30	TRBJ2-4	AWSKGTALRDIQY
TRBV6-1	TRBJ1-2	ASTFLQGLRDGYT
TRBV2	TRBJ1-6	ASEGVINSPLH
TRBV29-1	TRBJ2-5	SVEEGGETQY